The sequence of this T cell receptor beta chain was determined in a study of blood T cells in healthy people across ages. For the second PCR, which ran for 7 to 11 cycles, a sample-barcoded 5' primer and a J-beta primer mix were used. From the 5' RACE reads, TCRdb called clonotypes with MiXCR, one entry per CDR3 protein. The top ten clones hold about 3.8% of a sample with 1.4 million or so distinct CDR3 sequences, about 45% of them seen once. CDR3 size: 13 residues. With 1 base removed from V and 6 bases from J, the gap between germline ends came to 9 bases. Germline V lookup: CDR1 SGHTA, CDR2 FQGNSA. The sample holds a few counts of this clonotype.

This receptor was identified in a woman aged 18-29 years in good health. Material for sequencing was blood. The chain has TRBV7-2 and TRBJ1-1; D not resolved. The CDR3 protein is CASSLVRVSEAFF. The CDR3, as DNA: TGTGCCAGCAGCTTAGTAAGAGTTTCTGAAGCTTTCTTT.